The source of this TCR beta chain is a study of follicular helper T cells after annual influenza vaccination (dated by TCRdb to the late 2010s). As for the study more broadly: After each seasonal influenza vaccination, blood samples were collected on days 0, 7 and 28. Samples from 2013-2014 were cryopreserved, whereas samples from about 2015 were processed immediately after collection. One week after vaccination, a second recruited cohort of 12 to 13 subjects (Table S1) displayed a similar ICOS+CD38+ cTfh response. Multi-year samples were available from six subjects, with four subjects covering two vaccination seasons and two subjects covering three seasons. To study recall of cTfh clones, some subjects were followed across successive annual vaccinations spanning the 2013-2014, 2014-2015 and 2015-2016 seasons.

About this clone itself: Its antigen is currently not known. No base quality information exists; no much larger clone differs at one position.

Summary of the overall study and its limitations: A recurrent oligoclonal ICOS+CD38+ cTfh response containing tetramer and AIM influenza-specific clonotypes was recalled by successive annual vaccinations. Rare clonotypes could not be sampled because productive TCRB sequences were recovered from only roughly 9-20% of the analyzed cells. When influenza clone enrichment was assessed, the possibility that the much larger non-cTfh compartments were undersampled could not be excluded. Day 7 ICOS+CD38+ clones were most often found later in ICOS-CD38- cTfh, suggesting that subset may serve as a memory reservoir. ICOS+CD38+ cTfh clonality correlated with the frequency of that population, and its change correlated with the change in circulating plasmablast frequency.

The meaning of the sample's time point label: 2015-2016 season, 7 days after influenza vaccination. TCRB sequencing was used to follow sorted CD4 subsets from the blood of adults before and after they were given the seasonal inactivated influenza vaccine (Fluvarix). To be eligible, subjects had to live in the community and must not have received influenza vaccine in the previous 6 months. Influenza vaccine contraindications, substance abuse, HIV/AIDS, active malignancy, immunomodulatory medication and active illness such as respiratory infection were included among the exclusion criteria. At each time point, about 35 to 100 mL of blood was collected. PBMC were isolated using Ficoll-Paque PLUS or SepMate separation. CXCR5- memory CD4 T cells were sorted as a comparison non-Tfh subset. Cell subsets were sorted from PBMC on a BD FACS Aria before DNA extraction. Receptor amplification or capture employed the immunoSEQ multiplex PCR assay. Adaptive Biotechnologies carried out TCRB amplification, library preparation, sequencing and preliminary bioinformatics at Survey level resolution. The authors processed their data as follows. In R, clonality was calculated as 1 minus the normalized Shannon entropy, and the Gini index was computed using the R package ineq. To get the overlap score, the summed counts of shared sequences were divided by the total counts of all sequences in both of the compared samples. Significance of shared clonotypes was assessed by Fisher's exact test, with a theoretical repertoire of 10^7 TCRB sequences assumed. This immuneACCESS table, as held by TCRdb, lists in-frame sequences with V and J called but not all clones. Of the missing ones, under half trace to an unresolved V gene in checked studies; the others have no known cause. D and trimming were read from the DNA, whereas the V and J calls and clone size are those reported in that table. This sample is represented by about 9,700 clones; less than 85% of them were singletons. Roughly 0.4% of the sample is taken by the ten largest.

Sample: CXCR5- memory CD4+ T cells sorted from blood, taken 7 days after influenza vaccination. Sample cell subset or site, as interpreted from the label and publication: CXCR5- memory CD4 T cells. The TCR originated in an adult who received the influenza vaccine.

CDR3 reads: CASSLWVGGLENEQFF. The nucleotides read TGTGCCAGCAGCTTGTGGGTAGGAGGGCTTGAAAATGAGCAGTTCTTC. The chain was built from TRBV5-6 and TRBJ2-1, with TRBD2 tentatively as D gene (6 bases match). From cysteine to phenylalanine, the CDR3 is 16 amino acids long. Only CDR3 DNA remains: 48 bases, in frame from the first base. The junction carries 18 bases between V and J, which are trimmed by 1 base and 7 bases respectively. The germline V gene supplies CDR1 SGHDT and CDR2 YYEEEE.